What follows are 29 T cell receptor beta chains derived from one specimen sequenced in a study of blood T cell repertoires in COVID-19. Here immunoSEQ multiplex PCR was the method, and the copy in TCRdb shows in-frame clones only, minus some. The repertoire holds 25,000 to 30,000 clones, with approximately 90% as singletons. Sequenced input: peripheral blood. The receptors were sampled from a man in his 60s with acute or convalescent COVID-19.

This clone was recorded once. J is TRBJ1-4 and V is TRBV12-3 or TRBV12-4; weak D call: TRBD1 (6 bases). This CDR3 spans 13 amino acids. Trimming took 2 bases from V and 8 from J, leaving 9 bases between them. The CDR3 is CASSLPGQEKLFF. CDR3 sequence (DNA): TGTGCCAGCAGTTTACCGGGACAAGAAAAACTGTTTTTT.

The rearrangement uses TRBV27 and TRBJ2-1; 7 bases are a match to TRBD1. The CDR3 runs to 14 residues. Germline CDR1 MNHEY, CDR2 SMNVEV (reference sequence). V lost 8 bases, J lost 4 bases, and 8 bases stayed unmatched. CDR3 nucleotides: TGTGCCAGCCATTCAGGGGGTTCGTACAATGAGCAGTTCTTC. The encoded protein is CASHSGGSYNEQFF.

This clone was observed once. V gene TRBV30 combines with J gene TRBJ1-1; D uncertain. This CDR3 is 13 amino acids long. CDR1 GTSNPN and CDR2 SVGIG come from the germline V gene (reference sequence). V was pared by 2 bases and J by 2 bases, with 9 bases between. The CDR3 DNA is TGTGCCTGGAGTAATCAGGTAAACACTGAAGCTTTCTTT. Its protein is CAWSNQVNTEAFF.

V gene TRBV28 combines with J gene TRBJ1-2; the match to TRBD1 covers 9 bases. The CDR3 loop spans 14 amino acids. Unmatched junction bases numbered 5, after V lost 5 bases and J lost 4 bases. The V gene's germline CDR1 is MDHEN and CDR2 SYDVKM. The CDR3 spells CASSIQGALYGYTF. CDR3 coding DNA: TGTGCCAGCAGTATACAGGGGGCCCTCTATGGCTACACCTTC.

CDR3 sequence (DNA): TGTGCCAGCAGCTTAGGAGGGTCCGGCTCCTACAATGAGCAGTTCTTC. This encodes CASSLGGSGSYNEQFF. This rearrangement joins TRBV11-2 to TRBJ2-1; possibly TRBD2 for D (5 bases). Per the germline V gene, CDR1 is SGHAT and CDR2 is FQNNGV. This CDR3 spans 16 amino acids. Trimming left V 1 base short and J 0 bases short, with 10 bases between.

The chain has TRBV5-1 and TRBJ2-1; 10 positions match TRBD2. J was trimmed by 3 bases and V by 1 base; bases with no gene match: 1. The CDR3 is 15 amino acids. Per the germline V gene, CDR1 is SGHRS and CDR2 is YFSETQ. CDR3 DNA: TGCGCCAGCAGCTTGCCTAGCGGGGGCTACAATGAGCAGTTCTTC. It specifies CASSLPSGGYNEQFF.

The count of this clone is one. The chain carries TRBV6-5 and TRBJ1-2; 7 bases match TRBD1. Germline trimming cut 6 bases from V and 4 bases from J; bases unmatched to any gene: 11. Germline assignment: CDR1 MNHEY and CDR2 SVGAGI. This CDR3 spans 15 amino acids. DNA of the CDR3: TGTGCCAGCAGAGTTACGGAAGGGGGCAGCTATGGCTACACCTTC. Translation gives CASRVTEGGSYGYTF.

Comment on this clone: Germline is not matched at one junction end, which may reflect a read error. The V gene is TRBV7-7, the J gene TRBJ2-5, with D perhaps TRBD1 (6 bases). The length of the CDR3 is 13 residues. Germline CDR1 and CDR2: SSHAT and FNYEAQ (reference sequence). The CDR3 coding sequence is TGTGCTAGCAGCTCACAGGGATTGGAGACCCAGTACTTC. Its protein is CASSSQGLETQYF.

V and J are TRBV6-6 and TRBJ1-1, with D possibly matching TRBD1 (6 bases). V was shortened by 5 bases and J by 4 bases, with 26 bases between the two germline ends. The CDR3 spans 18 residues. CDR1 and CDR2 (germline): MNHNY, SVGAGI (reference sequence). The CDR3 DNA follows: TGTGCCAGCAGTCCCCCCCAGGACAGAAAGGGAGGGAGCACTGAAGCTTTCTTT. It yields the protein CASSPPQDRKGGSTEAFF.

This chain links TRBV6-1 with TRBJ1-2, with no clear D. The CDR3 extends over 15 amino acids. Germline CDR1 MNHNS, CDR2 SASEGT. The V and J ends lost 1 base and 2 bases respectively, with 11 bases between them. For the CDR3, the DNA is TGTGCCAGCAGTGAAGGTGAGCCATCGAACTATGGCTACACCTTC. The encoded protein is CASSEGEPSNYGYTF.

The rearrangement uses TRBV28 and TRBJ1-5; no definite D call. The V and J ends lost 5 bases and 2 bases respectively, with 4 bases between them. The length of the CDR3 is 12 residues. Germline V gene data show CDR1 as MDHEN and CDR2 as SYDVKM. The CDR3 coding sequence is TGTGCCAGCAGTGCAGGCAATCAGCCCCAGCATTTT. Residues: CASSAGNQPQHF.

This chain links TRBV14 with TRBJ1-2; D remains ambiguous. Germline values: CDR1 SGHDN, CDR2 FVKESK. Trimming shortened V by 1 base and J by 5 bases, and 5 bases separated the two germline ends. This CDR3 has 12 amino acids. The CDR3 DNA reads as TGTGCCAGCAGCCAAGGCCGGTATGGCTACACCTTC. Amino acid sequence: CASSQGRYGYTF.

The chain links TRBV7-2 to TRBJ2-2; the D gene is possibly TRBD2 (7 bases). The CDR3 is made up of 16 amino acids. Germline CDR1 and CDR2: SGHTA and FQGNSA. Deletions cut 1 base from V and 4 bases from J, with 13 bases between. CDR3 in DNA: TGTGCCAGCAGCTTAGGGCAGGGGAGGGTCACCGGGGAGCTGTTTTTT. It translates to CASSLGQGRVTGELFF.

The chain joins TRBV4-1 to TRBJ1-2; 9 nucleotides line up with TRBD1. The ends lost 0 bases at V and 4 bases at J; junction bases unmatched: 6. The CDR3 is 16 residues long. CDR1 and CDR2 (germline): MGHRA, YSYEKL. The CDR3 DNA sequence: TGCGCCAGCAGCCAAGATGGACAGGGACAGGGCTATGGCTACACCTTC. It encodes CASSQDGQGQGYGYTF.

The J gene is TRBJ2-3, the V gene TRBV4-2, with 13 nucleotides matching TRBD2. From germline, CDR1 is LGHNA and CDR2 YNFKEQ. V lost 0 bases to trimming and J lost 5 bases; unmatched junction nucleotides: 5. The CDR3 sequence is 17 residues long. The CDR3 region has the DNA TGTGCCAGCAGCCAAGAAACTAGCGGGAGGGGGGGAGATACGCAGTATTTT. Amino acid sequence: CASSQETSGRGGDTQYF.

V and J are TRBV12-3 or TRBV12-4 and TRBJ1-2, with TRBD1 identical over 10 bases. The CDR3 spans 13 residues. V shed 3 bases, J shed 8 bases, and the junction held 3 bases outside the gene matches. The CDR3 sequence: CASSLGTGVGYTF. The CDR3 bases are TGTGCCAGCAGTTTGGGGACAGGGGTCGGCTACACCTTC.

This chain joins TRBV11-2 and TRBJ2-7; 15 positions agree with TRBD2. Trimming removed 4 bases from V and 6 bases from J; junction bases left unmatched: 1. CDR3 length: 14 amino acids. The germline V gene encodes CDR1 SGHAT and CDR2 FQNNGV. CDR3 in DNA: TGTGCCAGCAGCTCGGGACTAGCGGGAGGCGAGCAGTACTTC. Residues: CASSSGLAGGEQYF.

The rearrangement joins TRBV7-9 to TRBJ2-5, with a possible D match to TRBD1 (7 bases). The CDR3 loop spans 13 amino acids. CDR1 SEHNR and CDR2 FQNEAQ come from the germline V gene (reference sequence). V lost 1 base, J lost 7 bases, and 10 bases lay in between. The CDR3 DNA follows: TGTGCCAGCAGCTTAGTGGAGGGGGCGACCCAGTACTTC. As protein: CASSLVEGATQYF.

The V and J genes are TRBV7-2 and TRBJ2-1; D is unclear. Trimming pared 1 base from V and 12 bases from J, leaving 13 bases between. Germline loops: CDR1 SGHTA, CDR2 FQGNSA. The length of the CDR3 is 13 residues. Written as DNA, the CDR3 is TGTGCCAGCAGCTTAGTTGAGTATGGTGTGCAGTTCTTC. Encoded protein: CASSLVEYGVQFF.

This clone was observed once. V and J are TRBV4-1 and TRBJ1-5; TRBD1 might be the D (6 bases). Looked up from germline, CDR1 is MGHRA and CDR2 is YSYEKL. CDR3 size: 16 residues. V was cut by 0 bases and J by 5 bases, with 14 bases left in between. CDR3 sequence reads: CASSQDLRGSDQPQHF. The CDR3 nucleotides read TGCGCCAGCAGCCAAGATCTGAGGGGGTCGGATCAGCCCCAGCATTTT.

V is TRBV6-5 and J is TRBJ1-2; the D gene is possibly TRBD1 (5 bases). The CDR3 runs 13 residues. The V gene lost 5 bases and the J gene lost 8 bases, with 15 bases spanning the gap. CDR1 and CDR2 (germline): MNHEY, SVGAGI. CDR3 DNA sequence: TGTGCCAGCAGTCCCCCCCTAGGGGTGGGCTACACCTTC. It yields the protein CASSPPLGVGYTF.

This sequence joins TRBV5-6 and TRBJ2-5; 8 nucleotides line up with TRBD2. This CDR3 contains 16 residues. Germline V gene data show CDR1 as SGHDT and CDR2 as YYEEEE. Trimming at V came to 0 bases and at J to 5 bases, leaving 9 bases not matched to a gene. CDR3 protein: CASSLETGTRGETQYF. In nucleotides, the CDR3 is TGTGCCAGCAGCTTGGAGACCGGGACTAGAGGGGAGACCCAGTACTTC.

The genes are TRBV30 and TRBJ1-2; 7 nucleotides match TRBD1. V shed 3 bases and J 1 base; nucleotides not matched to a gene: 14. From germline, CDR1 is GTSNPN and CDR2 SVGIG (reference sequence). The CDR3 length is 17 residues. In DNA, the CDR3 is TGTGCCTGGAGGGCCAAAAACAGGGGCGACTTTAACTATGGCTACACCTTC. Translation gives CAWRAKNRGDFNYGYTF.

This chain's CDR3 is CASSSRTDPRSRGNTIYF. In nucleotides, the CDR3 is TGTGCCAGCAGCTCTAGGACAGACCCTCGCTCTCGTGGAAACACCATATATTTT. This chain joins TRBV11-2 and TRBJ1-3; D possibly corresponds to TRBD1 (6 bases). Trimming pared 4 bases from V and 3 bases from J, leaving 22 bases between. The CDR3 has 18 amino acids. Germline lookup yields CDR1 SGHAT and CDR2 FQNNGV.

V and J are TRBV19 and TRBJ1-6; D is perhaps TRBD1 (6 bases). The germline CDR1 and CDR2 sequences are LNHDA and SQIVND (reference sequence). The CDR3 runs to 17 residues. Trimming pared 9 bases from V and 0 bases from J, leaving 18 bases between. DNA of the CDR3: TGTGCCAGCATGGATCCGGGACACAGCTCCTATAATTCACCCCTCCACTTT. Translation gives CASMDPGHSSYNSPLHF.

The chain uses TRBV18 and TRBJ2-5, with D possibly being TRBD1 (6 bases). The V and J ends lost 3 bases and 5 bases respectively, with 13 bases between them. This CDR3 is built from 14 residues. CDR1 and CDR2 (germline): KGHSH, LQKENI. For the CDR3, the DNA is TGTGCCAGCTCACCGGCGGACAGAAGGGAGACCCAGTACTTC. Protein sequence: CASSPADRRETQYF.

The chain couples TRBV21-1 to TRBJ1-5; the DNA was not used to check the table's D call, TRBD1. TRBV21-1 constitutes a pseudogene. This CDR3 comprises 12 residues. The chain's CDR3 is CASSPKIQPQHF. CDR3 nucleotide sequence: TGTGCCAGCAGCCCAAAAATCCAGCCCCAGCATTTT.

The chain carries TRBV6-1 and TRBJ1-5; maybe TRBD1 (5 bases). This CDR3 spans 11 amino acids. Trimming removed 8 bases from V and 11 bases from J, with 13 bases in between. The germline gives CDR1 MNHNS, CDR2 SASEGT. CDR3 region: CASRATVAQHF. The CDR3 nucleotides read TGTGCCAGCCGAGCGACAGTAGCCCAGCATTTT.

In nucleotides, the CDR3 is TGCAGCGTTGACCGGGACAGGGGAACGGATGAGCAGTTCTTC. This translates into CSVDRDRGTDEQFF. The chain is built from TRBV29-1 and TRBJ2-1, with TRBD1 identical over 10 bases. This CDR3 is built from 14 residues. The germline V gene has CDR1 SQVTM and CDR2 ANQGSEA. V shed 3 bases and J 8 bases; nucleotides not matched to a gene: 7.